This T cell receptor (beta chain) was captured in a study of blood T cells in healthy people across ages (dated by TCRdb to between 2014 and 2017). General notes on the study: Template switching captured roughly one uniquely barcoded TCR beta cDNA molecule per two T cells in model experiments. Age-related changes in TCR beta repertoire diversity were measured in the study by deep sequencing normalized with unique cDNA molecular identifiers. The donors were split into four age groups: young (average about 16 years), middle-aged (roughly 40), aged (about 62) and long-lived (82). Donors of different ages were randomly distributed across sequencing lanes to avoid experimental bias. Two additional independent replicas of 1 million unique cDNA reads from the same blood draw were analyzed for two donors (one aged 18 to 30 and one aged 80 or older). The investigation overall reported the following: Bulk unsorted PBMC profiling prevented conclusive comparison of naive and antigen-experienced compartments. Estimates of total diversity based on one million sequenced T cells were considered lower bounds and underestimates. There was a strong correlation between observed TCR beta diversity and the percentage of naive T cells measured by flow cytometry. Compared with the aged group, the long-lived group had more naive CD4+ T cells, fewer expanded clones and increased TCR diversity, a pattern suggesting age selection. As age increased, observed TCR beta diversity per million T cells dropped in a roughly linear way, and a significant reduction was already evident by age 40. Because the CMV infection status of the donors was unknown, age-related changes in expanded clonotypes may potentially have been confounded.

From the germline V gene, CDR1 is ENHRY and CDR2 is SYGVKD. Counted from cysteine to phenylalanine, this CDR3 has 15 amino acids. Only the CDR3 DNA is retained, 45 bases long and in frame from the first base. V lost 7 bases and J lost 5 bases, and the count of bases not matched to a germline gene is 9. Comments on this clonotype: Its target antigen remains unknown. No much larger clone is present one base from it, and per-base qualities are unavailable.

The donors were 40 or so Caucasian individuals from Russia, aged roughly 6 to 95 years, who were systemically healthy. Each donor gave ten milliliters of peripheral blood, collected into EDTA-treated Vacutainer tubes. PBMCs were isolated by Ficoll-Paque density-gradient centrifugation, with at least 6 million obtained per sample. Trizol reagent was used to extract total RNA from the PBMCs, yielding at least 5 micrograms per sample. Naive CD45RAhigh/CD27high T cell percentages were measured by flow cytometry on a PBMC aliquot from every donor. To prepare the library, 5' RACE was applied. The sample was run on an Illumina HiSeq 2500. A second roughly 6 to 12 cycle PCR used a sample-barcoded 5' primer and a J-beta primer mix. A unique molecular identifier was introduced onto each TCR beta cDNA molecule by a template-switch 5' adaptor carrying 12 random nucleotides. At least 2.5 million CDR3-containing paired-end reads were obtained from each sample. First-strand cDNA was synthesized from all RNA with the Mint cDNA synthesis kit, primed by a TRBC-specific oligonucleotide. Following uracil-DNA glycosylase treatment, a first 18-cycle PCR with universal primers M1SS and BC2_uni_R was performed on all cDNA. The paper's data handling went like this. Normalization of each sample was performed by random selection of 1 million high-quality reads, each carrying a distinct molecular identifier. Reads sharing molecular identifiers were discarded rather than binned into consensus sequences. MiTCR, run with a Q25 quality threshold and the strictest error-elimination algorithm, handled CDR3 identification, clonotype clustering and error correction. Lower-bound total TCR beta diversity was estimated with a nonparametric unseen species model using Euler transformation. TCRdb cleaned the public reads at Q25 with fastp, built clones with MiXCR and kept in-frame beta chains. Records with the same CDR3 protein are collapsed into one entry carrying the most frequent genes and DNA. These V and J calls originate from TCRdb's pipeline instead of the authors' own analysis. The sample includes about 1,600,000 distinct CDR3 sequences, with roughly 45% observed a single time. The ten largest account for 7.9% of the sample.

This chain joins TRBV10-3 to TRBJ2-2, and 8 bases in between align with TRBD1. This sequence originates from a woman younger than 35 in good health. What was sequenced was blood. The DNA reads as follows: TGTGCCATCAACGGACAGGGTAGGAAGACCGGGGAGCTGTTTTTT. Protein translation: CAINGQGRKTGELFF.